A single sample is the source of the 21 T cell receptor beta chains below, sequenced in a study of response to subunit inactivated influenza vaccine. TCRdb called the RT-PCR reads again in MiXCR, with one record for every CDR3 protein. Of around 570,000 distinct CDR3 sequences detected, 6% to 9% appear once; the ten largest clones hold roughly 13%. The material was PBMCs from blood, obtained less than 25 months after vaccination. These receptors came from a man aged 50-75 years who received an inactivated influenza vaccine.

Only a few counts were recorded for this clonotype. The chain combines TRBV14 with TRBJ2-3; 7 nucleotides line up with TRBD2. Germline V gene sequence: CDR1 SGHDN, CDR2 FVKESK. With V trimmed by 5 bases and J by 2 bases, 4 bases remained unmatched. The CDR3 length is 14 residues. CDR3 amino acids: CASSYGTTTDTQYF. CDR3 sequence (DNA): TGTGCCAGCAGCTACGGGACTACCACAGATACGCAGTATTTT.

The sample holds a few counts of this clonotype. The chain carries TRBV7-2 and TRBJ2-7; 11 bases align to TRBD2. There are 16 residues in the CDR3. V shed 5 bases, J shed 6 bases, and the junction held 12 bases outside the gene matches. CDR1 is SGHTA, CDR2 FQGNSA, per germline. CDR3: CASSPSGLAARAEQYF. Written as DNA, the CDR3 is TGTGCCAGCAGCCCGTCGGGACTAGCGGCCCGGGCCGAGCAGTACTTC.

This clonotype showed up many times. The chain has TRBV6-5 and TRBJ2-2; TRBD2 aligns across 7 bases. The length of the CDR3 is 16 residues. The V gene end was trimmed by 3 bases and the J gene end by 5 bases; junction bases not matched to a gene: 9. CDR1 MNHEY and CDR2 SVGAGI come from the germline V gene. This chain's CDR3 is CASSYSAGLLTGELFF. The CDR3 bases are TGTGCCAGCAGTTATTCGGCGGGACTATTGACCGGGGAGCTGTTTTTT.

This clonotype came up a few times. The V gene is TRBV7-2, the J gene TRBJ2-1, with TRBD2 as a possible D gene (6 bases). The CDR3 spans 16 residues. Deletions cut 5 bases from V and 4 bases from J, with 18 bases between. The germline V gene encodes CDR1 SGHTA and CDR2 FQGNSA. The CDR3 sequence: CASSKGGVLGYNEQFF. The CDR3 DNA follows: TGTGCCAGCAGCAAGGGCGGGGTCCTAGGATACAATGAGCAGTTCTTC.

This clonotype was detected ten times or more. CDR3 loop: CASSPSDLHF. The DNA of the CDR3 is TGCGCCAGCAGTCCCAGTGACCTCCACTTT. This chain links TRBV5-1 with TRBJ1-6; no clear D gene. Germline CDR1 and CDR2: SGHRS and YFSETQ. Trimming removed 5 bases at V and 15 bases at J, with 9 bases between. There are 10 residues in the CDR3.

The genes are TRBV29-1 and TRBJ1-1; D is undetermined. Germline V gene data show CDR1 as SQVTM and CDR2 as ANQGSEA. The CDR3 has 11 residues. The V end lost 4 bases, the J end lost 5 bases, and 8 bases lay between the germline ends. The DNA for the CDR3 is TGCAGCGTTGGGGATAGGACTGAAGCTTTCTTT. This codes for CSVGDRTEAFF.

This clonotype was detected a few times. CDR3 DNA: TGCAGTGCTAGAGGACAGGGCATCCACCAGGAGCTGTTTTTT. As protein: CSARGQGIHQELFF. The chain is built from TRBV20-1 and TRBJ2-2; 7 bases line up with TRBD1. With V trimmed by 1 base and J by 10 bases, 9 bases remained unmatched. The CDR3 sequence is 14 residues long. Germline V gene data show CDR1 as DFQATT and CDR2 as SNEGSKA (reference sequence).

This clonotype was detected only a few times. The chain recombines TRBV3-1 with TRBJ1-4, with D unresolved. Trimming took 4 bases from V and 6 from J, leaving 9 bases between them. CDR3 length equals 13 residues. The germline V gene has CDR1 LGHDT and CDR2 YNNKEL (reference sequence). Here the CDR3 reads CASSLRFDEKLFF. In DNA form, the CDR3 reads TGTGCCAGCAGCCTTCGATTTGATGAAAAACTGTTTTTT.

The chain recombines TRBV6-5 with TRBJ2-7; D perhaps matches TRBD1 (7 bases). The CDR3 runs to 16 residues. Germline V gene data show CDR1 as MNHEY and CDR2 as SVGAGI. The ends were cut back, 2 bases at V and 3 bases at J, with 17 bases in the middle. The CDR3 DNA reads as TGTGCCAGCAGTTACCCCATGGGCGGGACAGACTACGAGCAGTACTTC. It yields the protein CASSYPMGGTDYEQYF.

This rearrangement joins TRBV7-9 to TRBJ2-1; 8 nucleotides match TRBD2. The V gene end was trimmed by 7 bases and the J gene end by 6 bases; junction bases not matched to a gene: 11. CDR1 is SEHNR and CDR2 is FQNEAQ in the germline V gene (reference sequence). The CDR3 is made up of 15 amino acids. CDR3 region: CASTPGGLESNEQFF. CDR3 nucleotides: TGTGCCAGCACCCCTGGGGGACTAGAGTCCAATGAGCAGTTCTTC.

This clonotype has only a few counts. V usage is TRBV12-5 and J usage is TRBJ2-7; 10 bases agree with TRBD1. Germline lookup yields CDR1 LGHNT and CDR2 FRNRAP. This CDR3 contains 14 residues. The trim removed 11 bases at V and 2 bases at J, leaving 9 bases unmatched. The CDR3 sequence: CARIPGQGTYEQYF. CDR3 sequence (DNA): TGTGCTCGAATACCGGGACAGGGGACCTACGAGCAGTACTTC. The full variable domain, in which reference TRBV12-5 and TRBJ2-7 provide the parts outside the CDR3, is DARVTQTPRHKVTEMGQEVTMRCQPILGHNTVFWYRQTMMQGLELLAYFRNRAPLDDSGMPKDRFSAEMPDATLATLKIQPSEPRDSAVYFCARIPGQGTYEQYFGPGTRLTVT.

This clonotype came up many times. V and J are TRBV4-2 and TRBJ1-1; D is uncertain. The length of the CDR3 is 15 residues. Germline V gives CDR1 LGHNA, CDR2 YNFKEQ. With 0 bases removed from V and 4 bases from J, the gap between germline ends came to 12 bases. In nucleotides, the CDR3 is TGTGCCAGCAGCCAAGATCGGAGCCTAGCCACTGAAGCTTTCTTT. Amino acids: CASSQDRSLATEAFF.

The genes are TRBV20-1 and TRBJ1-2; D ambiguous. Germline-derived CDR1 and CDR2 are DFQATT and SNEGSKA (reference sequence). The CDR3 runs 12 residues. Trimming removed 4 bases from V and 5 bases from J, with 11 bases in between. Here the CDR3 DNA reads TGCAGTGCTAACAGCCTTCTGTATGGCTACACCTTC. This codes for CSANSLLYGYTF.

J is TRBJ2-7 and V is TRBV7-9, with TRBD2 matching over 8 bases. The CDR3 length is 15 residues. CDR1 and CDR2 from the germline V gene are SEHNR and FQNEAQ (reference sequence). Unmatched junction bases numbered 8, after V lost 5 bases and J lost 2 bases. The CDR3 coding sequence is TGTGCCAGCAGCCACGGGGGGGGACGTCCCTACGAGCAGTACTTC. Protein sequence: CASSHGGGRPYEQYF.

This clonotype was picked up a small number of times. The chain has TRBV18 and TRBJ2-1; D unclear. The CDR3 spans 16 residues. V lost 4 bases, J lost 4 bases, and 17 bases lay in between. Germline CDR1 and CDR2: KGHSH and LQKENI. The CDR3 sequence is CASSRILVAAYNEQFF. The CDR3 DNA sequence: TGTGCCAGCTCACGAATTCTAGTGGCCGCGTACAATGAGCAGTTCTTC.

This clonotype has just a few counts. V is TRBV25-1 and J is TRBJ2-7; D is unresolved. This CDR3 is 11 amino acids long. The germline V gene has CDR1 MGHDK and CDR2 SYGVNS. V lost 5 bases to trimming and J lost 5 bases, with 7 bases between them. CDR3 region: CASSTLNEQYF. The CDR3 DNA is TGTGCCAGCAGTACCCTTAACGAGCAGTACTTC.

The CDR3, as DNA: TGTGCCAGCAGCGTAGGAGGCCCAGGGAACACTGAAGCTTTCTTT. Protein product: CASSVGGPGNTEAFF. This chain connects TRBV9 to TRBJ1-1; D call uncertain. The CDR3 loop spans 15 amino acids. Trimming removed 0 bases from V and 1 base from J, with 10 bases in between. The germline V gene encodes CDR1 SGDLS and CDR2 YYNGEE.

The genes are TRBV10-3 and TRBJ2-1; 14 bases line up with TRBD2. The CDR3 length is 14 residues. Germline V gives CDR1 ENHRY, CDR2 SYGVKD. The V and J ends lost 10 bases and 2 bases, in that order; junction bases with no gene match: 1. CDR3 sequence reads: CATGLAGAYNEQFF. The DNA for the CDR3 is TGTGCCACGGGACTAGCGGGGGCCTACAATGAGCAGTTCTTC.

This clonotype was recorded a few times. This rearrangement joins TRBV7-9 to TRBJ2-7; no clear D gene. The CDR3 is made up of 15 amino acids. The V gene lost 4 bases and the J gene lost 2 bases, with 15 bases spanning the gap. Germline V lookup: CDR1 SEHNR, CDR2 FQNEAQ (reference sequence). CDR3 DNA sequence: TGTGCCAGCAGCTCGTTGTACGGCAGGACCTACGAGCAGTACTTC. Amino acids: CASSSLYGRTYEQYF.

The sample holds a few counts of this clonotype. The V and J genes are TRBV4-2 and TRBJ1-4; no definite D call. V dropped 0 bases and J dropped 5 bases, with 13 bases sitting between them. The germline V gene has CDR1 LGHNA and CDR2 YNFKEQ. The CDR3 covers 16 residues. This chain's CDR3 is CASSQEEGIGNEKLFF. CDR3 DNA: TGTGCCAGCAGCCAAGAAGAAGGGATAGGAAATGAAAAACTGTTTTTT.

This clonotype came up a few times. The chain employs TRBV24-1 and TRBJ2-1; the match to TRBD2 covers 11 bases. After removal of 6 bases from V and 8 bases from J, the junction contained 8 bases not matched to a gene. Looked up from germline, CDR1 is KGHDR and CDR2 is SFDVKD. CDR3 size: 15 residues. The CDR3 is CATSRRLAGLDEQFF. CDR3 bases: TGTGCCACCAGTCGGAGACTAGCGGGATTGGATGAGCAGTTCTTC.